The 7 T cell receptor beta chains in this list originate from one sample, sequenced in a study of T cell responses to AZD1222 COVID-19 vaccine. The method was immunoSEQ multiplex PCR; TCRdb's version includes in-frame clones alone and lacks a portion of them. Altogether approximately 150,000 clones are present, about 89% being singletons, with the ten largest covering 7.5%. The sample consisted of peripheral blood, taken 28 days after the second dose of the MenACWY control vaccine. All receptors derive from an adult who received the MenACWY meningococcal vaccine as a control.

This rearrangement joins TRBV29-1 to TRBJ2-1; either TRBD1 or TRBD2 may fit D (5 bases each). The length of the CDR3 is 13 residues. The germline V gene encodes CDR1 SQVTM and CDR2 ANQGSEA. Trimming stripped 4 bases from V and 9 bases from J, with 16 bases between. CDR3 sequence: CSVGDGAIAEQFF. CDR3 DNA: TGCAGCGTTGGGGACGGAGCGATCGCTGAGCAGTTCTTC.

The chain uses TRBV11-2 and TRBJ2-7; D gene uncertain. Trimming took off 1 base at V and 2 bases at J, with 3 bases between the two ends. The length of the CDR3 is 12 residues. From germline, CDR1 is SGHAT and CDR2 FQNNGV. CDR3 protein: CASSLGTYEQYF. The DNA of the CDR3 is TGTGCCAGCAGCTTAGGAACCTACGAGCAGTACTTC.

The V call is TRBV7-9, the J call TRBJ1-6; 9 bases fit TRBD1. Looked up from germline, CDR1 is SEHNR and CDR2 is FQNEAQ (reference sequence). The CDR3 runs to 15 residues. V dropped 5 bases and J dropped 8; count of bases not matched to a gene: 7. The CDR3 bases are TGTGCCAGCAGCGGGGAGGGACAGGGTGATTCACCCCTCCACTTT. Translation gives CASSGEGQGDSPLHF.

The chain carries TRBV5-8 and TRBJ1-5; tentatively, D is TRBD1 (6 bases). Germline CDR1 and CDR2: SGHTS and YDEGEE. CDR3 size: 15 residues. V was trimmed by 4 bases and J by 2 bases, leaving 13 bases between them. The CDR3 nucleotides read TGTGCCAGCAGCGCCGCGGCAGGGGGCAATCAGCCCCAGCATTTT. This encodes CASSAAAGGNQPQHF.

The chain combines TRBV6-6 with TRBJ2-5, with D possibly matching TRBD1 (6 bases). Germline V gene sequence: CDR1 MNHNY, CDR2 SVGAGI (reference sequence). The CDR3 covers 12 residues. V was shortened by 4 bases and J by 5 bases, with 8 bases between the two germline ends. The CDR3 DNA sequence: TGTGCCAGCAGTTCCAGGGGCGAGACCCAGTACTTC. Encoded protein: CASSSRGETQYF.

The chain has TRBV13 and TRBJ2-1, with D perhaps matching TRBD2 (6 bases). Trimming cost V 5 bases and J 9 bases, with 20 bases left between them. CDR3 length: 15 residues. CDR1 and CDR2 from the germline V gene are PRHDT and FYEKMQ (reference sequence). This CDR3 reads CASSDGLIADGEQFF. The CDR3 coding sequence is TGTGCCAGCAGCGATGGACTGATAGCGGATGGTGAGCAGTTCTTC.

This clone has only one observation. For the CDR3, the DNA is TGTGCCAGCAGTTTAGCGGGAGTGGGCGAGCAGTACTTC. This encodes CASSLAGVGEQYF. This rearrangement joins TRBV27 to TRBJ2-7; 7 nucleotides match TRBD2. Losses at the gene ends were 2 bases for V and 6 bases for J; bases not matched to a gene: 4. The CDR3 runs to 13 residues. Germline V lookup: CDR1 MNHEY, CDR2 SMNVEV (reference sequence).